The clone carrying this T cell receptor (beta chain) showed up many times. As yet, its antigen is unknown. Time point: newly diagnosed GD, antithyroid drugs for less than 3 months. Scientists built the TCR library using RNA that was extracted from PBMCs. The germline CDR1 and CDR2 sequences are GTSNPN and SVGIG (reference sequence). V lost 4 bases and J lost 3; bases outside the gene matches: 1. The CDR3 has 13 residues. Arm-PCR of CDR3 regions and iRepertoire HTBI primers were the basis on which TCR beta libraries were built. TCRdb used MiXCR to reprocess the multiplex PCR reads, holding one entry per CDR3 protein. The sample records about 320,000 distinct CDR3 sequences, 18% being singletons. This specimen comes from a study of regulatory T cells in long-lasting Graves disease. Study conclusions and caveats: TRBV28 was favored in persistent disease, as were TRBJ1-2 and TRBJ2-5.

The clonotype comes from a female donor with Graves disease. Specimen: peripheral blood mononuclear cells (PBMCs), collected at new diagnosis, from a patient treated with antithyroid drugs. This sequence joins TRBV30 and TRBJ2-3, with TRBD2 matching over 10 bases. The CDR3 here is CAWKTSGTDTQYF. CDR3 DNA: TGTGCCTGGAAGACTAGCGGGACAGATACGCAGTATTTT.